This paragraph covers one T cell receptor (beta chain) sequence. The CDR3 sequence is 12 residues long. The V gene's germline CDR1 is SQVTM and CDR2 ANQGSEA. Trimming shortened V by 7 bases and J by 7 bases, and 15 bases separated the two germline ends. Authors of the study amplified TCR beta CDR3 regions from RNA transcripts. TCR CDR3 regions were first amplified by RT-PCR with HTBI primers. TCRdb reprocessed the multiplex PCR reads with MiXCR, giving one entry per CDR3 protein. Among 300,000 or so distinct CDR3 sequences, about a sixth were seen once, and the ten largest hold roughly 50%. The entry originates in a study of T cells in Graves' hyperthyroidism and ophthalmopathy.

Material: blood. The rearrangement joins TRBV29-1 to TRBJ2-3; D might be TRBD2 (6 bases). The receptor's source is a woman in her fifties or sixties with Graves' ophthalmopathy. CDR3 coding DNA: TGCAGCGCCGAAGCAGCGGGTTATACGCAGTATTTT. Protein product: CSAEAAGYTQYF.